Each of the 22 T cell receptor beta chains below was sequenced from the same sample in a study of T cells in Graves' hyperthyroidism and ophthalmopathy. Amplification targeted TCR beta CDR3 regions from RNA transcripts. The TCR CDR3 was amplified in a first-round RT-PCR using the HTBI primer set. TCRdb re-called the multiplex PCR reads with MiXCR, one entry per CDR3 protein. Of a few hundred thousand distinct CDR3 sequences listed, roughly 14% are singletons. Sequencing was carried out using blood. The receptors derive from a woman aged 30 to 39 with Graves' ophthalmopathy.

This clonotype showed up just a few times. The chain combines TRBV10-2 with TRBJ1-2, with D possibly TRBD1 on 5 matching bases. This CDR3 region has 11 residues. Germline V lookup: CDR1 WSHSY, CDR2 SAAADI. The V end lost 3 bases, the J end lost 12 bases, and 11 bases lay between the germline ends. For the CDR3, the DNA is TGCGCCAGCAGTGATGGTGGGACGAACACCTTC. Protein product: CASSDGGTNTF.

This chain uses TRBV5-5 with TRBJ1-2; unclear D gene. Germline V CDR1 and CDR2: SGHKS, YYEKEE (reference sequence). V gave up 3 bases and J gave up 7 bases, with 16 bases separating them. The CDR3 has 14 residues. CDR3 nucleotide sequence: TGTGCCAGCAGCTCTACGTGGGAGACTCGTGGCTACACCTTC. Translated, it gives CASSSTWETRGYTF. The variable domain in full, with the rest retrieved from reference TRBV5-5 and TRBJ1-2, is DAGVTQSPTHLIKTRGQQVTLRCSPISGHKSVSWYQQVLGQGPQFIFQYYEKEERGRGNFPDRFSARQFPNYSSELNVNALLLGDSALYLCASSSTWETRGYTFGSGTRLTVV.

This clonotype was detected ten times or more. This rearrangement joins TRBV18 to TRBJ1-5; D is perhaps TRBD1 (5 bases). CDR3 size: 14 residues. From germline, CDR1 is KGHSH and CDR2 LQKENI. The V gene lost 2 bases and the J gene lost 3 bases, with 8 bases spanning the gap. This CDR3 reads CASSPGRANQPQHF. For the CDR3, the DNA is TGTGCCAGCTCACCAGGCAGGGCCAATCAGCCCCAGCATTTT.

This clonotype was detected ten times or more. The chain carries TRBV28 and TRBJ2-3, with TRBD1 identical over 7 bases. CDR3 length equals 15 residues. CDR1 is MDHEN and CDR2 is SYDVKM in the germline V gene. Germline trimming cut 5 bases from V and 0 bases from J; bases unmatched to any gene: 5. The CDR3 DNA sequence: TGTGCCAGCAGTGCGACAGGGCCTAGCACAGATACGCAGTATTTT. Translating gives CASSATGPSTDTQYF.

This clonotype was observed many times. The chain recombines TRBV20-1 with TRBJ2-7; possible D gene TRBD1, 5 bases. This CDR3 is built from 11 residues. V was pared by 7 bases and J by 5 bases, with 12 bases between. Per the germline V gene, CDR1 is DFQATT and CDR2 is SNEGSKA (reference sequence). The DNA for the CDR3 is TGCAGTGAGGGGCTGGGCCACGAGCAGTACTTC. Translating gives CSEGLGHEQYF.

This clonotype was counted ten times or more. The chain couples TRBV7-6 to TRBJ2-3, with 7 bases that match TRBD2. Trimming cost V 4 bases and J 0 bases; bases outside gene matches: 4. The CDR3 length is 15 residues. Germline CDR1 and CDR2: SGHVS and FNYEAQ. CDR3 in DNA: TGTGCCAGCAGCTGGAGCGGGACCAGCACAGATACGCAGTATTTT. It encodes CASSWSGTSTDTQYF.

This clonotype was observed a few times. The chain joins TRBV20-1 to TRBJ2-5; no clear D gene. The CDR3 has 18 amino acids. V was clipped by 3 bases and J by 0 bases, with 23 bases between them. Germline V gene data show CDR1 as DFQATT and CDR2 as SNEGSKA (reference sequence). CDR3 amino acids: CSASPDGRGLGNQETQYF. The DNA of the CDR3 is TGCAGTGCTAGCCCGGACGGAAGAGGATTAGGTAACCAAGAGACCCAGTACTTC.

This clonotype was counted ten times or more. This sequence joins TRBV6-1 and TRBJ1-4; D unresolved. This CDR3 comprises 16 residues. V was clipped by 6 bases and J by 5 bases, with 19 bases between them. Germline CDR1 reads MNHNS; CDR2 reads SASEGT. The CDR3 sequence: CASSAYRAGLNEKLFF. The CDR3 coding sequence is TGTGCCAGCAGCGCTTACCGGGCAGGCCTAAATGAAAAACTGTTTTTT.

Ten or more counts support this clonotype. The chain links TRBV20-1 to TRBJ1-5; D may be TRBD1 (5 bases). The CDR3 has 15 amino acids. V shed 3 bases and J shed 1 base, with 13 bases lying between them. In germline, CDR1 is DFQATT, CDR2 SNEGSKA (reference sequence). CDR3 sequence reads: CSASLGGTSNQPQHF. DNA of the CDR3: TGCAGTGCTAGTCTCGGAGGGACGAGCAATCAGCCCCAGCATTTT.

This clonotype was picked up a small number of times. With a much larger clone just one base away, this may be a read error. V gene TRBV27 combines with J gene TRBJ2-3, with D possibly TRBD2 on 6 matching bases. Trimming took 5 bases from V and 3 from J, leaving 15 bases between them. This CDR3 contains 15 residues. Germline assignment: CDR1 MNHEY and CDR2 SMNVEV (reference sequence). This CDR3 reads CASSVEGRETDTQYF. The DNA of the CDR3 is TGTGCCAGCAGTGTGGAGGGCCGAGAAACAGATACGCAGTATTTT.

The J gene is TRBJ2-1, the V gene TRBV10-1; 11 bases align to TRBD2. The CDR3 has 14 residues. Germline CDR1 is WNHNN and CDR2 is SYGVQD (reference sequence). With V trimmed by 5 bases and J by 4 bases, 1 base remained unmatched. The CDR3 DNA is TGCGCCAGCAGTTCTAGCGGGAGGTACAATGAGCAGTTCTTC. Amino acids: CASSSSGRYNEQFF.

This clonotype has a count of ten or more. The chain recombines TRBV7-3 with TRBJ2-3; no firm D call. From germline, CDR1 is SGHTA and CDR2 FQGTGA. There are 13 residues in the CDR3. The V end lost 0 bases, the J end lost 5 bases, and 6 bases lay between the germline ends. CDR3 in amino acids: CASSLTGLDTQYF. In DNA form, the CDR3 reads TGTGCCAGCAGCTTAACAGGGTTAGATACGCAGTATTTT.

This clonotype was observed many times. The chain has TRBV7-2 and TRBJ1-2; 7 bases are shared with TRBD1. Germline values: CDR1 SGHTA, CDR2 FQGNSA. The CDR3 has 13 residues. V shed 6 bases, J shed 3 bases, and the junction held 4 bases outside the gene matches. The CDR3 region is CASRLTGHYGYTF. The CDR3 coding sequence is TGTGCCAGCAGATTGACAGGGCACTATGGCTACACCTTC.

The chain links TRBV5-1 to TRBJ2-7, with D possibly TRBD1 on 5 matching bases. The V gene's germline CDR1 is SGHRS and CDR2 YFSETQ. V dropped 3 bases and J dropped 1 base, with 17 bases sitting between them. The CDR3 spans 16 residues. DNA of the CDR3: TGCGCCAGCAGCTCCAATGGTCCGCCAGGGTCCTACGAGCAGTACTTC. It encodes CASSSNGPPGSYEQYF.

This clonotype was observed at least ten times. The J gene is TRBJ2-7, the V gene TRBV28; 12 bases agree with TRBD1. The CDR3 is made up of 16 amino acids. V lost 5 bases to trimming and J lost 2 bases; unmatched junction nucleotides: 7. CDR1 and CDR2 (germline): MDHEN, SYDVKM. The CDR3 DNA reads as TGTGCCAGCAGTACCCCAGGGGACAGGGGGCCCTACGAGCAGTACTTC. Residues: CASSTPGDRGPYEQYF.

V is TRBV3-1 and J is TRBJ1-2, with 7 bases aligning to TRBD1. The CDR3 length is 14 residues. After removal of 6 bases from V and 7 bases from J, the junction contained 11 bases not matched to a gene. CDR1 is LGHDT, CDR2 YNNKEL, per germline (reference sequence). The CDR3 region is CASSYVTGSSGYTF. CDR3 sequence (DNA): TGTGCCAGCAGTTACGTGACAGGGTCTTCTGGCTACACCTTC.

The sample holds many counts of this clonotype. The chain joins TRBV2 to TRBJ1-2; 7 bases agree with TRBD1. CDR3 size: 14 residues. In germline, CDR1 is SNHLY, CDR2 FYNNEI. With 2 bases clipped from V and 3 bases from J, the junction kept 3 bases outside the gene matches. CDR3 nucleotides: TGTGCCAGCAGTGAATCCGGGACAGACTATGGCTACACCTTC. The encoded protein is CASSESGTDYGYTF.

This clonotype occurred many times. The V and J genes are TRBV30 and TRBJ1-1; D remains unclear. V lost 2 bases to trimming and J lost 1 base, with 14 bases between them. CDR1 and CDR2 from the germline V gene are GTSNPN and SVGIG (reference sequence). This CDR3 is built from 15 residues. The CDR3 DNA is TGTGCCTGGAGTTCCTGGGGTGGGGAGAACACTGAAGCTTTCTTT. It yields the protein CAWSSWGGENTEAFF. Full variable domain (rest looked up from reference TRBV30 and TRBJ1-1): SQTIHQWPATLVQPVGSPLSLECTVEGTSNPNLYWYRQAAGRGLQLLFYSVGIGQISSEVPQNLSASRPQDRQFILSSKKLLLSDSGFYLCAWSSWGGENTEAFFGQGTRLTVV.

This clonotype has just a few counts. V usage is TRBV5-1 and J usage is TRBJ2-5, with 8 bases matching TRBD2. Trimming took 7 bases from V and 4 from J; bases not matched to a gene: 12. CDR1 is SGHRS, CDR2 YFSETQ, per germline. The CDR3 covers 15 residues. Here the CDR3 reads CASGPNGGGRETQYF. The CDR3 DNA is TGCGCCAGCGGACCCAACGGGGGGGGGCGAGAGACCCAGTACTTC.

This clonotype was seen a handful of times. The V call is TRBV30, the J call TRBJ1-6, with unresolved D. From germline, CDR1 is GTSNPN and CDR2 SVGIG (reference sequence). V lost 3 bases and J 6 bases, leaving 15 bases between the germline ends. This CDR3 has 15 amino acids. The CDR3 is CAWRPLFPLNSPLHF. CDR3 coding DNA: TGTGCCTGGAGACCCCTATTCCCCCTTAATTCACCCCTCCACTTT.

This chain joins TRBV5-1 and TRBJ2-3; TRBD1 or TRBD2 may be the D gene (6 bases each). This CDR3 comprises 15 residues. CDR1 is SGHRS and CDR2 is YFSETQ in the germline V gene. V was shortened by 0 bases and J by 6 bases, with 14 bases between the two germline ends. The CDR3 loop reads CASSLGGSGADTQYF. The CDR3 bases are TGCGCCAGCAGCTTGGGAGGTTCGGGGGCGGATACGCAGTATTTT.

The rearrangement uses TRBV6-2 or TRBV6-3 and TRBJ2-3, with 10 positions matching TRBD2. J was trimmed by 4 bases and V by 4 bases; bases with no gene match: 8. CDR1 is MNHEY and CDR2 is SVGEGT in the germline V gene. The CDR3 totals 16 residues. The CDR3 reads CASSFPLAGVADTQYF. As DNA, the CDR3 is TGTGCCAGCAGTTTCCCGCTAGCGGGGGTTGCAGATACGCAGTATTTT.